This TCR beta chain comes out of a study of regulatory T cells in long-lasting Graves disease. The length of the CDR3 is 12 residues. V lost 6 bases and J 7 bases, leaving 13 bases between the germline ends. TCR beta libraries were built with iRepertoire HTBI primers and Arm-PCR of CDR3 regions. TCRdb passed the multiplex PCR reads through MiXCR, listing each CDR3 protein once. The table lists approximately 440,000 distinct CDR3 sequences, 15% to 20% of them singletons. Indicated time point: newly diagnosed GD, antithyroid drugs for less than 3 months. From RNA extracted from PBMCs, the TCR library was made. Another study also made use of these data, one on T cells in Graves' hyperthyroidism and ophthalmopathy. That work states: Uncontrolled infection, other autoimmune disease, pregnancy or lactation excluded patients.

Sequencing used peripheral blood mononuclear cells (PBMCs), obtained at new diagnosis, from a patient treated with antithyroid drugs. The clonotype was recovered from a man aged 35-49 years with Graves disease. The chain carries TRBV12-3 or TRBV12-4 and TRBJ2-7; D not resolved. Here the CDR3 DNA reads TGTGCCAGCAGCCTCTCGGGTGAGGAGCAGTACTTC. Its translation: CASSLSGEEQYF.